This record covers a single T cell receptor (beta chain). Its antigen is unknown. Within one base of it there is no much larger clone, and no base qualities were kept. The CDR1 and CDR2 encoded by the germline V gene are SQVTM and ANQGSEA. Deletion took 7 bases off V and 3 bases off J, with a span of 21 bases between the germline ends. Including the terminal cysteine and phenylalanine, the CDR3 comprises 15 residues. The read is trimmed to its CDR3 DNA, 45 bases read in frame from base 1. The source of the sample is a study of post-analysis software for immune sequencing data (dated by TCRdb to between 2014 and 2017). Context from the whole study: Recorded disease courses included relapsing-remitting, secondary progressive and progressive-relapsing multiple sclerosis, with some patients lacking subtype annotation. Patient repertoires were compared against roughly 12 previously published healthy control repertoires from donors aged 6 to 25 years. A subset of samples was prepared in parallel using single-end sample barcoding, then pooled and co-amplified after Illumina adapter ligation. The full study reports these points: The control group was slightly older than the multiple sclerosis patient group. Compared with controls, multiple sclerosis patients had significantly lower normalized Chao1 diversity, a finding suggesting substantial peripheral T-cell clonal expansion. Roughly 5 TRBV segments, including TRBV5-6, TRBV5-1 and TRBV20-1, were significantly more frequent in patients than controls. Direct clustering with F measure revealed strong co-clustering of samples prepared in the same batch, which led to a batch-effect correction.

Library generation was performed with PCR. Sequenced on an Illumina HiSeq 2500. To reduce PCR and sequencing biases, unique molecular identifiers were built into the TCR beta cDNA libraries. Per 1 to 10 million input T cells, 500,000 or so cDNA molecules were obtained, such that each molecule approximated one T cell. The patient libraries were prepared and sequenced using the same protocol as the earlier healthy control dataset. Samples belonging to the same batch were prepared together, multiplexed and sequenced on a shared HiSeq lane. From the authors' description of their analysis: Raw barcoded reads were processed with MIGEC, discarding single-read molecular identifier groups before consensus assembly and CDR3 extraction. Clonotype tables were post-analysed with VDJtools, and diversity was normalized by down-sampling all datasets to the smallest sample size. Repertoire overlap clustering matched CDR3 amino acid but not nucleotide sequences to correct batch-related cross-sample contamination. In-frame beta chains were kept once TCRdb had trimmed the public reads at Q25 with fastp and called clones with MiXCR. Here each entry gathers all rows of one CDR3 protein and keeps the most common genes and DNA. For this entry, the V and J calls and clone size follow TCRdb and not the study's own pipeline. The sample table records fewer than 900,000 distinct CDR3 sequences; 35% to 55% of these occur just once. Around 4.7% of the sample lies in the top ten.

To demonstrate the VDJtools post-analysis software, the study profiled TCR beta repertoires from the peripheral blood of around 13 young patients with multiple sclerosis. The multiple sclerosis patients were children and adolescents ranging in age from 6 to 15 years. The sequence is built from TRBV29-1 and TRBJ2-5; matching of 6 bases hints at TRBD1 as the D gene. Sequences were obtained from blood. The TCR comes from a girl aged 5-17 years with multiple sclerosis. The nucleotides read TGCAGCGCCGACGGGACACCGCAACTAGAAGAGACCCAGTACTTC. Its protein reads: CSADGTPQLEETQYF.